This T cell receptor (beta chain) was sequenced for a study of cytotoxic CD8 clonotypes in ibrutinib-treated CLL. Overall study: Included were 10 to 12 relapsed/refractory and over 14 treatment-naive patients, of whom around 17 were IGHV unmutated. Findings and caveats of the study: Progressing patients had sampling times that differed from those of sustained-remission patients.

TCRdb keeps only in-frame clones here, not all; method: immunoSEQ multiplex PCR. Here the sample spans hundreds of thousands of clones, almost 80% being singletons. Frozen PBMC stocks contributed approximately 2.1 micrograms of genomic DNA to the TCR beta libraries. About this clone itself: Its antigen is unknown.

Sequencing used PBMCs, obtained before ibrutinib treatment. The receptor was derived from a human donor with chronic lymphocytic leukemia.

In DNA form, the CDR3 reads TGTGCCAGCAGCCAAAACAGGGGGCCGCACACTGAAGCTTTCTTT. Translated, it gives CASSQNRGPHTEAFF. J is TRBJ1-1 and V is TRBV11-2, with 9 bases that match TRBD1. Germline-derived CDR1 and CDR2 are SGHAT and FQNNGV. The CDR3 totals 15 residues. V lost 5 bases to trimming and J lost 3 bases; unmatched junction nucleotides: 7. The full variable domain, with the rest looked up from reference TRBV11-2 and TRBJ1-1, is EAGVAQSPRYKIIEKRQSVAFWCNPISGHATLYWYQQILGQGPKLLIQFQNNGVVDDSQLPKDRFSAERLKGVDSTLKIQPAKLEDSAVYLCASSQNRGPHTEAFFGQGTRLTVV.